This T cell receptor (beta chain) came from a study of T cell responses to AZD1222 COVID-19 vaccine. General study results and limits: Donors were largely white British and mainly female; clonal diversity was possibly underestimated. Dominant CD4 TCR responses targeted spike regions 160-218 and 743-854. Among AZD1222 vaccinees, only five to seven were seropositive at baseline.

The CDR3 spans 17 residues. The germline V gene encodes CDR1 MDHEN and CDR2 SYDVKM. The V end lost 5 bases, the J end lost 3 bases, and 20 bases lay between the germline ends. Turning to this clone: Its antigen is still unknown.

Produced via immunoSEQ multiplex PCR; TCRdb's table is partial and in-frame only. The table has 100,000 or so clones, roughly 89% seen once. The genes are TRBV28 and TRBJ1-5; D may be TRBD1 (6 bases). The sequence came from an adult who received the AZD1222 COVID-19 vaccine. This specimen consisted of peripheral blood, obtained 28 days after the second AZD1222 dose. The CDR3 bases are TGTGCCAGCAGTCCCTTAGGGGGGAGTCTTCTCAATCAGCCCCAGCATTTT. This codes for CASSPLGGSLLNQPQHF. Complete variable domain (other parts from reference TRBV28 and TRBJ1-5): DVKVTQSSRYLVKRTGEKVFLECVQDMDHENMFWYRQDPGLGLRLIYFSYDVKMKEKGDIPEGYSVSREKKERFSLILESASTNQTSMYLCASSPLGGSLLNQPQHFGDGTRLSIL.